This T cell receptor (beta chain) emerged from a study of human T cells and chemical hapten exposure. Germline-derived CDR1 and CDR2 are SQVTM and ANQGSEA. The CDR3 is 19 amino acids. In the source study's methods: From around 20,000 to 690,000 TCRs were found per sample, with a median of approximately 96,000. In TCRdb, the RACE reads were re-called with MiXCR into one record per CDR3 protein. These V and J calls rely on TCRdb rather than the paper's analysis. Of fewer than 95,000 distinct CDR3 sequences in the sample, roughly a tenth were seen once. Worth noting for this clonotype: One end of the junction is discordant with germline, which a read error may explain.

Specified time point: patch test 1, 2 weeks after DPC sensitization. Treatment meaning: therapeutic diphenylcyclopropenone sensitization with weekly scalp DPC. This chain links TRBV29-1 with TRBJ2-2, with 10 nucleotides matching TRBD2. Source: whole blood, taken in connection with sensitization to the hapten diphenylcyclopropenone (DPC). This receptor was taken from a man in his forties or fifties with alopecia areata. Some clones in this sample may be carry-over from other donors' samples. The CDR3 here is CSVAFRLASGSINTGDLFF. CDR3 in DNA: TGCAGCGTTGCTTTTCGGTTGGCTAGCGGGAGTATAAACACCGGGGATCTGTTTTTT.